Sequencing of this T cell receptor beta chain was carried out in a study of early T cells in non-severe SARS-CoV-2 infection. Study at large: The authors sequenced bulk RNA from unsorted whole blood, leaving chains unpaired.

Unique molecular identifiers were attached to individual cDNA molecules. Each CDR3 protein gets one entry after TCRdb re-called the 5' RACE reads with MiXCR. The sample consists of some 39,000 distinct CDR3 sequences, roughly 7% of them appearing once. Trimming cost V 3 bases and J 8 bases, with 16 bases left between them. The CDR3 length is 13 residues. Germline V gives CDR1 GTSNPN, CDR2 SVGIG (reference sequence). This clonotype was counted at least ten times. Its antigen is currently unknown. Overall study results and limits: VDJdb matching, biased toward anti-spike CD8 responses, missed private and CD4 specificities.

Source material: whole blood. The V call is TRBV30, the J call TRBJ1-1, with D unresolved. The origin of this receptor is an adult who was a healthcare worker with PCR-confirmed SARS-CoV-2 infection or an uninfected control (not recorded which). CDR3 in amino acids: CAWSRTVLIEAFF. As DNA, the CDR3 is TGTGCCTGGAGCCGGACGGTCCTGATCGAAGCTTTCTTT.